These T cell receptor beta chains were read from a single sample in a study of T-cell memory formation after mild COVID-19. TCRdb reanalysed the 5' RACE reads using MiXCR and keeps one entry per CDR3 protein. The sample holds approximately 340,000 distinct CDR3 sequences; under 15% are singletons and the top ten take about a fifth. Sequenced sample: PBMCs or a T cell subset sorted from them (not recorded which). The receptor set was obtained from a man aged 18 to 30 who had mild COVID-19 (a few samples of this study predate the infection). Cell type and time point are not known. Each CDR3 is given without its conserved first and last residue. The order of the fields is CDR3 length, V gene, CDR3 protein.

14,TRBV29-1,SVGTPSGSSTDTQY
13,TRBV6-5,ASSLTPGHNSPLH
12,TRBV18,ASSTGQAYNEQF
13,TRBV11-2,ASSFGTSLGGELF
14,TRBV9,ASSARGGGAFDEQF
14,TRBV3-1,ASSQDSASGSNEQF
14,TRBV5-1,ASRRDRGSDTGELF
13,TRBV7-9,ASSSTSTSTDTQY
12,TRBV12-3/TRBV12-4,ASSLVQGGSPLH
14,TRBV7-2,ASSLLGRVSYNEQF
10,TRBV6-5,ASSRGPGELF
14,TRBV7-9,ASSSLLAGVLDTQY
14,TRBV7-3,ASSLMGGTAPYEQY
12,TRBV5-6,ASSWEQGRYGYT
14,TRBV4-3,ASSQDQSRVYYGYT
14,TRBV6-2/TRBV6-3,ASRRTSGGPGKEQF
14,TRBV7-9,ASSGRDGANTGELF
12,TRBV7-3,ASSFGQEDNEQF